Below, 15 T cell receptor beta chains from the same sample are listed, as sequenced in a study of blood T cells in healthy people across ages. Sample-barcoded 5' priming and a J-beta primer mix drove a second PCR of roughly 7 to 11 cycles. MiXCR was run by TCRdb on the 5' RACE reads, yielding one entry per CDR3 protein. The repertoire consists of 710,000 or so distinct CDR3 sequences, with approximately 22% occurring once and the leading ten covering around a fifth. The sequencing sample was made of blood. Every receptor here comes from a man aged 65 to 79 in good health.

Concerning this clonotype: Germline and junction disagree at one end, which may indicate a read error. The chain employs TRBV6-2 or TRBV6-3 and TRBJ2-3, with D possibly being TRBD1 (6 bases). Germline CDR1 MNHEY, CDR2 SVGEGT. The CDR3 consists of 14 residues. The CDR3 reads CASRKTGNTDTPYF. The DNA for the CDR3 is TGTGCCAGCAGAAAAACAGGGAACACAGATACGCCGTATTTT.

The chain recombines TRBV7-2 with TRBJ2-6, with D possibly being TRBD1 (6 bases). The germline V gene has CDR1 SGHTA and CDR2 FQGNSA. V gave up 1 base and J gave up 0 bases, with 13 bases separating them. The CDR3 covers 18 residues. Here the CDR3 reads CASSLGGPASSGANVLTF. CDR3 DNA sequence: TGTGCCAGCAGCTTAGGGGGGCCTGCATCCTCTGGGGCCAACGTCCTGACTTTC.

The chain uses TRBV6-2 or TRBV6-3 and TRBJ2-3; D is possibly TRBD1 or TRBD2 (6 bases each). CDR3 length: 15 residues. Trimming cost V 6 bases and J 0 bases, with 13 bases left between them. Germline V CDR1 and CDR2: MNHEY, SVGEGT. CDR3 bases: TGTGCCAGCAGGAAACGAGGGGGGAGCACAGATACGCAGTATTTT. Protein product: CASRKRGGSTDTQYF.

V usage is TRBV28 and J usage is TRBJ2-5; D unclear. Near its end, the DNA agrees better with TRBJ2-7, so the J call may be wrong. Germline V lookup: CDR1 MDHEN, CDR2 SYDVKM. The CDR3 spans 14 residues. CDR3 nucleotide sequence: TGTGCCAGCAGTTTAAGGGTAGGGATATACGAGCAGTACTTC. Protein: CASSLRVGIYEQYF.

This rearrangement joins TRBV2 to TRBJ2-7, with D uncertain. The length of the CDR3 is 12 residues. V dropped 6 bases and J dropped 0 bases, with 6 bases sitting between them. Germline lookup yields CDR1 SNHLY and CDR2 FYNNEI. The CDR3 nucleotides are TGTGCCAGCAGAGGTCCCTCCTACGAGCAGTACTTC. Amino acid sequence: CASRGPSYEQYF.

In its sample, this clonotype was seen a few times. J is TRBJ1-6 and V is TRBV20-1; 11 bases agree with TRBD1. CDR3 size: 17 residues. Germline V gene sequence: CDR1 DFQATT, CDR2 SNEGSKA (reference sequence). Trimming removed 2 bases from V and 7 bases from J; junction bases left unmatched: 10. The CDR3 DNA sequence: TGCAGTGCTAGATCCGGGACAGGGGGATTTTTGAATTCACCCCTCCACTTT. Translating it yields CSARSGTGGFLNSPLHF.

The V call is TRBV19, the J call TRBJ2-1; 7 bases are a match to TRBD2. The DNA end favors TRBJ2-7, so the J call may be wrong. The CDR3 extends over 14 amino acids. Germline lookup yields CDR1 LNHDA and CDR2 SQIVND (reference sequence). CDR3 in amino acids: CASSLTGRNYEQYF. The DNA for the CDR3 is TGTGCCAGTAGCCTTACCGGGAGGAATTACGAGCAGTACTTC.

The table lists this clonotype with a few counts. The chain recombines TRBV7-9 with TRBJ1-1; unclear D gene. This CDR3 has 14 residues. The germline V gene encodes CDR1 SEHNR and CDR2 FQNEAQ (reference sequence). V lost 5 bases and J lost 1, with 11 bases in between. The CDR3 region is CASSVKAGNTEAFF. CDR3 bases: TGTGCCAGCAGCGTGAAGGCAGGGAACACTGAAGCTTTCTTT.

This clonotype was seen more than once but under ten times. The chain links TRBV29-1 to TRBJ2-1; 10 bases map to TRBD2. This CDR3 region has 15 residues. V gave up 2 bases and J gave up 9 bases; unmatched junction bases: 10. CDR1 SQVTM and CDR2 ANQGSEA come from the germline V gene. The CDR3 region is CSVEKRVAGGLEQFF. The CDR3 DNA follows: TGCAGCGTTGAAAAGCGGGTAGCGGGAGGTCTTGAGCAGTTCTTC.

This clonotype was detected a few times. This chain links TRBV28 with TRBJ1-4, with 9 bases aligning to TRBD1. This CDR3 spans 16 amino acids. J lost 8 bases, V lost 5 bases, and 12 bases had no gene match. CDR1 and CDR2 from the germline V gene are MDHEN and SYDVKM. The CDR3 nucleotides are TGTGCCAGCAGTGGAACCCTGACAGGGGGTGGGGAAAAACTGTTTTTT. It is translated as CASSGTLTGGGEKLFF. The entire variable domain, with the rest obtained from reference TRBV28 and TRBJ1-4, is as follows: DVKVTQSSRYLVKRTGEKVFLECVQDMDHENMFWYRQDPGLGLRLIYFSYDVKMKEKGDIPEGYSVSREKKERFSLILESASTNQTSMYLCASSGTLTGGGEKLFFGSGTQLSVL.

This chain joins TRBV12-3 or TRBV12-4 and TRBJ1-6; D unresolved. Trimming cost V 2 bases and J 8 bases, with 10 bases left between them. CDR3 length equals 14 residues. CDR3 nucleotide sequence: TGTGCCAGCAGTTTATTGGCAGGATATTCACCCCTCCACTTT. Its translation is CASSLLAGYSPLHF.

The chain joins TRBV7-2 to TRBJ2-5; possible D gene TRBD1, 5 bases. Germline CDR1 is SGHTA and CDR2 is FQGNSA. V gave up 0 bases and J gave up 11 bases, with 19 bases separating them. The CDR3 is 15 residues long. For the CDR3, the DNA is TGTGCCAGCAGCTTAGCGCAGGGCACTTCGTTGGAGCAGTACTTC. This translates into CASSLAQGTSLEQYF.

This clonotype was observed a handful of times. Relative to the germline gene, one junction end is altered; a read error may explain this. V gene TRBV12-3 or TRBV12-4 combines with J gene TRBJ2-5; TRBD2 might be the D (5 bases). The CDR3 has 14 amino acids. The CDR3 is CASRTTSSGYISFF. CDR3 nucleotide sequence: TGTGCCAGCAGAACTACCAGTTCGGGGTATATCTCGTTCTTC.

Only a few counts were recorded for this clonotype. The chain combines TRBV7-9 with TRBJ1-5; TRBD1 might be the D (6 bases). The CDR3 totals 17 residues. The ends were cut back, 5 bases at V and 2 bases at J, with 19 bases in the middle. In germline, CDR1 is SEHNR, CDR2 FQNEAQ (reference sequence). For the CDR3, the DNA is TGTGCCAGCAGCCTCGGGGGGCGAGGGTTAGGCAATCAGCCCCAGCATTTT. Translated: CASSLGGRGLGNQPQHF.

This clonotype was found a few times. The chain employs TRBV10-3 and TRBJ2-2; 10 bases agree with TRBD1. Germline loops: CDR1 ENHRY, CDR2 SYGVKD. The junction had 2 bases not matched to a gene; V was cut back by 6 bases and J by 1 base. The CDR3 has 15 residues. This CDR3 reads CAIRDRGKNTGELFF. In nucleotides, the CDR3 is TGTGCCATCAGGGACAGGGGGAAGAACACCGGGGAGCTGTTTTTT.